Listed below are T cell receptor beta chains from one sample, sequenced in a study of cytomegalovirus exposure and HLA in healthy donors. The method was immunoSEQ multiplex PCR; TCRdb's version includes in-frame clones alone and lacks a portion of them. Counted here are roughly 260,000 clones, approximately 84% occurring once; the ten biggest clones make up roughly 2%. The sample taken for sequencing was PBMCs. These receptors originate from a woman in her thirties or forties in good health and CMV-seropositive. Each CDR3 is given with its conserved first and last residue. Fields, in order: D gene, CDR3 length, V gene, clone size, J gene, CDR3 protein, CDR3 DNA. The D gene is left open where the match is weak. Where a row states a size, it is once, few, many or the class of an expanded clone; other rows omit it.

d_call: .; cdr3_length: 14; v_call: TRBV4-3; clone_size: .; j_call: TRBJ2-7; cdr3_aa: CASSQDLASGEQYF; cdr3_nt: TGCGCCAGCAGCCAAGACTTGGCCTCGGGCGAGCAGTACTTC
d_call: .; cdr3_length: 15; v_call: TRBV18; clone_size: .; j_call: TRBJ2-7; cdr3_aa: CASSPRDRSDHEQYF; cdr3_nt: TGTGCCAGCTCACCAAGAGACAGGAGCGACCACGAGCAGTACTTC
d_call: TRBD2; cdr3_length: 19; v_call: TRBV19; clone_size: few; j_call: TRBJ2-1; cdr3_aa: CASSIEIGWGRASYNEQFF; cdr3_nt: TGTGCCAGTAGTATAGAAATTGGCTGGGGGAGGGCCTCCTACAATGAGCAGTTCTTC
d_call: TRBD2; cdr3_length: 16; v_call: TRBV7-9; clone_size: .; j_call: TRBJ2-5; cdr3_aa: CASSLVLADGGETQYF; cdr3_nt: TGTGCCAGCAGCTTAGTTCTAGCGGACGGGGGAGAGACCCAGTACTTC
d_call: TRBD2; cdr3_length: 15; v_call: TRBV11-3; clone_size: .; j_call: TRBJ2-3; cdr3_aa: CASSSLAGLTDTQYF; cdr3_nt: TGTGCCAGCAGCTCGCTAGCGGGACTGACAGATACGCAGTATTTT
d_call: .; cdr3_length: 15; v_call: TRBV19; clone_size: .; j_call: TRBJ1-1; cdr3_aa: CASSIMEGVGAEAFF; cdr3_nt: TGTGCCAGTAGTATTATGGAGGGCGTGGGGGCTGAAGCTTTCTTT
d_call: TRBD2; cdr3_length: 15; v_call: TRBV28; clone_size: few; j_call: TRBJ2-2; cdr3_aa: CASVGTSGSTGELFF; cdr3_nt: TGTGCCAGCGTAGGGACTAGCGGGAGCACCGGGGAGCTGTTTTTT
d_call: TRBD2; cdr3_length: 16; v_call: TRBV28; clone_size: .; j_call: TRBJ2-7; cdr3_aa: CASSLGSSGRVYEQYF; cdr3_nt: TGTGCCAGCAGTTTAGGTTCTAGCGGGAGAGTCTACGAGCAGTACTTC
d_call: TRBD2; cdr3_length: 14; v_call: TRBV6-4; clone_size: few; j_call: TRBJ2-3; cdr3_aa: CASSGLAGADTQYF; cdr3_nt: TGTGCCAGCAGTGGACTAGCGGGAGCAGATACGCAGTATTTT
d_call: .; cdr3_length: 14; v_call: TRBV11-3; clone_size: .; j_call: TRBJ1-3; cdr3_aa: CASSVPDRGGTIYF; cdr3_nt: TGTGCCAGCAGCGTCCCGGACCGGGGAGGGACCATATATTTT
d_call: .; cdr3_length: 14; v_call: TRBV7-2; clone_size: few; j_call: TRBJ1-6; cdr3_aa: CASSLAGRDSPLHF; cdr3_nt: TGTGCCAGCAGCTTAGCAGGGAGAGATTCACCCCTCCACTTT
d_call: .; cdr3_length: 15; v_call: TRBV29-1; clone_size: .; j_call: TRBJ2-1; cdr3_aa: CSVKAPSRSYNEQFF; cdr3_nt: TGCAGCGTCAAGGCTCCGTCGCGGTCCTACAATGAGCAGTTCTTC
d_call: .; cdr3_length: 15; v_call: TRBV6-1; clone_size: .; j_call: TRBJ1-5; cdr3_aa: CASSEDGGGNQPQHF; cdr3_nt: TGTGCCAGCAGTGAAGACGGCGGGGGCAATCAGCCCCAGCATTTT
d_call: TRBD2; cdr3_length: 15; v_call: TRBV19; clone_size: .; j_call: TRBJ2-4; cdr3_aa: CAISSGSFDGNIQYF; cdr3_nt: TGTGCCATCTCTAGCGGGAGCTTCGACGGAAACATTCAGTACTTC
d_call: .; cdr3_length: 14; v_call: TRBV7-8; clone_size: few; j_call: TRBJ1-2; cdr3_aa: CASSLAQERAGYTF; cdr3_nt: TGTGCCAGCAGCTTAGCTCAGGAGAGGGCTGGCTACACCTTC
d_call: .; cdr3_length: 16; v_call: TRBV28; clone_size: few; j_call: TRBJ2-1; cdr3_aa: CASSLWELAGYNEQFF; cdr3_nt: TGTGCCAGCAGTTTATGGGAATTAGCTGGCTACAATGAGCAGTTCTTC
d_call: TRBD1; cdr3_length: 14; v_call: TRBV5-1; clone_size: once; j_call: TRBJ2-7; cdr3_aa: CASSLGTGFYEQYF; cdr3_nt: TGCGCCAGCAGCTTAGGGACAGGGTTCTACGAGCAGTACTTC
d_call: TRBD1; cdr3_length: 13; v_call: TRBV6-5; clone_size: .; j_call: TRBJ2-7; cdr3_aa: CASRATGAGEQYF; cdr3_nt: TGTGCCAGCAGGGCAACAGGGGCTGGCGAGCAGTACTTC
d_call: .; cdr3_length: 15; v_call: TRBV18; clone_size: few; j_call: TRBJ1-1; cdr3_aa: CASSLQGRGNTEAFF; cdr3_nt: TGTGCCAGCTCACTACAGGGTCGGGGGAACACTGAAGCTTTCTTT
d_call: .; cdr3_length: 14; v_call: TRBV7-6; clone_size: .; j_call: TRBJ2-5; cdr3_aa: CASSLAGAVENQYF; cdr3_nt: TGTGCCAGCAGCTTAGCGGGAGCGGTAGAAAATCAGTACTTC
d_call: TRBD1; cdr3_length: 11; v_call: TRBV20-1; clone_size: .; j_call: TRBJ1-4; cdr3_aa: CSASNRGKLFF; cdr3_nt: TGCAGTGCGTCTAACAGGGGAAAACTGTTTTTT
d_call: .; cdr3_length: 14; v_call: TRBV28; clone_size: .; j_call: TRBJ1-1; cdr3_aa: CASSLAGAGTEAFF; cdr3_nt: TGTGCCAGCAGTTTAGCGGGGGCAGGCACTGAAGCTTTCTTT
d_call: TRBD1; cdr3_length: 15; v_call: TRBV5-1; clone_size: .; j_call: TRBJ2-5; cdr3_aa: CASREDRGVGETQYF; cdr3_nt: TGCGCCAGCAGGGAGGACAGGGGAGTCGGAGAGACCCAGTACTTC
d_call: .; cdr3_length: 15; v_call: TRBV27; clone_size: .; j_call: TRBJ1-1; cdr3_aa: CASSLRGALRTEAFF; cdr3_nt: TGTGCCAGCAGCCTTCGGGGGGCTTTGAGAACTGAAGCTTTCTTT
d_call: .; cdr3_length: 14; v_call: TRBV27; clone_size: .; j_call: TRBJ2-2; cdr3_aa: CASSFGGGTGELFF; cdr3_nt: TGTGCCAGCAGTTTTGGTGGCGGCACCGGGGAGCTGTTTTTT
d_call: .; cdr3_length: 17; v_call: TRBV27; clone_size: .; j_call: TRBJ2-6; cdr3_aa: CASSQPGFLSGANVLTF; cdr3_nt: TGTGCCAGCAGTCAACCGGGATTCCTCTCTGGGGCCAACGTCCTGACTTTC
d_call: .; cdr3_length: 13; v_call: TRBV11-3; clone_size: .; j_call: TRBJ1-1; cdr3_aa: CASRSRANTEAFF; cdr3_nt: TGTGCCAGTAGGAGCAGGGCGAACACTGAAGCTTTCTTT
d_call: .; cdr3_length: 16; v_call: TRBV27; clone_size: .; j_call: TRBJ2-7; cdr3_aa: CASSLSSSRGSYEQYF; cdr3_nt: TGTGCCAGCAGTTTATCGTCTAGCCGGGGTTCCTACGAGCAGTACTTC
d_call: .; cdr3_length: 15; v_call: TRBV6-1; clone_size: .; j_call: TRBJ2-1; cdr3_aa: CASTPRRSSYNEQFF; cdr3_nt: TGTGCCAGCACCCCGCGTAGGAGCTCCTACAATGAGCAGTTCTTC
d_call: .; cdr3_length: 13; v_call: TRBV10-3; clone_size: .; j_call: TRBJ2-7; cdr3_aa: CAISGGSAWEQYF; cdr3_nt: TGTGCCATCAGTGGAGGCTCGGCGTGGGAGCAGTACTTC
d_call: .; cdr3_length: 19; v_call: TRBV4-1; clone_size: few; j_call: TRBJ1-1; cdr3_aa: CASSQERWRLAEQHTEAFF; cdr3_nt: TGCGCCAGCAGCCAGGAAAGATGGAGGCTAGCCGAACAGCACACTGAAGCTTTCTTT
d_call: TRBD2; cdr3_length: 16; v_call: TRBV2; clone_size: .; j_call: TRBJ2-7; cdr3_aa: CASSPLRTSGRDEQYF; cdr3_nt: TGTGCCAGCAGTCCTCTCCGGACTAGCGGGAGGGACGAGCAGTACTTC
d_call: .; cdr3_length: 12; v_call: TRBV6-5; clone_size: .; j_call: TRBJ2-3; cdr3_aa: CASGRGGDTQYF; cdr3_nt: TGTGCCAGCGGCCGCGGCGGAGATACGCAGTATTTT
d_call: TRBD1; cdr3_length: 16; v_call: TRBV19; clone_size: .; j_call: TRBJ2-5; cdr3_aa: CASSKAGTGGDGTQYF; cdr3_nt: TGTGCCAGTAGCAAAGCCGGGACAGGGGGCGACGGGACCCAGTACTTC
d_call: .; cdr3_length: 15; v_call: TRBV5-4; clone_size: .; j_call: TRBJ2-1; cdr3_aa: CASTTGAATYNEQFF; cdr3_nt: TGTGCCAGCACCACTGGGGCTGCCACCTACAATGAGCAGTTCTTC
d_call: TRBD2; cdr3_length: 16; v_call: TRBV11-3; clone_size: .; j_call: TRBJ2-5; cdr3_aa: CASSLFTRERSVTQYF; cdr3_nt: TGTGCCAGCAGCTTATTCACGCGGGAGCGGTCGGTGACCCAGTACTTC
d_call: .; cdr3_length: 18; v_call: TRBV4-1; clone_size: .; j_call: TRBJ2-7; cdr3_aa: CASSQEMDRGRTQNEQYF; cdr3_nt: TGCGCCAGCAGCCAAGAAATGGATAGGGGAAGGACCCAGAACGAGCAGTACTTC
d_call: TRBD1; cdr3_length: 16; v_call: TRBV4-3; clone_size: .; j_call: TRBJ2-6; cdr3_aa: CASSQDTGTGANGLTF; cdr3_nt: TGCGCCAGCAGCCAAGATACGGGGACAGGGGCCAACGGCCTGACTTTC
d_call: TRBD1; cdr3_length: 16; v_call: TRBV28; clone_size: .; j_call: TRBJ1-5; cdr3_aa: CASSLGTGMGNQPQHF; cdr3_nt: TGTGCCAGCAGCCTCGGGACAGGCATGGGCAATCAGCCCCAGCATTTT
d_call: .; cdr3_length: 13; v_call: TRBV30; clone_size: .; j_call: TRBJ1-1; cdr3_aa: CAWRHTGYTEAFF; cdr3_nt: TGTGCCTGGAGACACACAGGGTACACTGAAGCTTTCTTT
d_call: .; cdr3_length: 13; v_call: TRBV6-5; clone_size: .; j_call: TRBJ1-2; cdr3_aa: CASSYLGGNGYTF; cdr3_nt: TGTGCCAGCAGCTACCTGGGGGGTAATGGCTACACCTTC
d_call: TRBD1; cdr3_length: 16; v_call: TRBV2; clone_size: .; j_call: TRBJ2-5; cdr3_aa: CASSEAGAGGQETQYF; cdr3_nt: TGTGCCAGCAGTGAAGCTGGGGCAGGGGGCCAAGAGACCCAGTACTTC
d_call: TRBD2; cdr3_length: 14; v_call: TRBV7-2; clone_size: few; j_call: TRBJ2-5; cdr3_aa: CASSSLAGQETQYF; cdr3_nt: TGTGCCAGCAGCTCCTTAGCGGGACAAGAGACCCAGTACTTC
d_call: .; cdr3_length: 11; v_call: TRBV6-5; clone_size: once; j_call: TRBJ1-3; cdr3_aa: CASTGGNTIYF; cdr3_nt: TGTGCCAGCACCGGGGGAAACACCATATATTTT
d_call: TRBD1; cdr3_length: 12; v_call: TRBV28; clone_size: .; j_call: TRBJ1-2; cdr3_aa: CATQGQGRGYTF; cdr3_nt: TGTGCCACTCAGGGACAGGGGAGGGGCTACACCTTC
d_call: .; cdr3_length: 16; v_call: TRBV4-3; clone_size: .; j_call: TRBJ2-2; cdr3_aa: CASSQGSGRNTGELFF; cdr3_nt: TGCGCCAGCAGCCAAGGGTCCGGGAGGAACACCGGGGAGCTGTTTTTT
d_call: TRBD1; cdr3_length: 14; v_call: TRBV28; clone_size: .; j_call: TRBJ1-5; cdr3_aa: CASSGQVGDQPQHF; cdr3_nt: TGTGCCAGCAGCGGACAGGTTGGGGATCAGCCCCAGCATTTT
d_call: .; cdr3_length: 16; v_call: TRBV5-1; clone_size: .; j_call: TRBJ2-6; cdr3_aa: CASSLDPVSGANVLTF; cdr3_nt: TGCGCCAGCAGCTTGGATCCCGTCTCTGGGGCCAACGTCCTGACTTTC
d_call: TRBD1; cdr3_length: 15; v_call: TRBV2; clone_size: .; j_call: TRBJ1-5; cdr3_aa: CASSDQGTGNQPQHF; cdr3_nt: TGTGCCAGCAGTGATCAAGGGACAGGGAATCAGCCCCAGCATTTT
d_call: TRBD2; cdr3_length: 16; v_call: TRBV18; clone_size: once; j_call: TRBJ2-3; cdr3_aa: CASSPFEAGGRDTQYF; cdr3_nt: TGTGCCAGCTCACCATTTGAAGCGGGAGGAAGGGATACGCAGTATTTT
d_call: .; cdr3_length: 13; v_call: TRBV19; clone_size: .; j_call: TRBJ2-2; cdr3_aa: CASSIDVTGELFF; cdr3_nt: TGTGCCAGTAGTATAGACGTCACCGGGGAGCTGTTTTTT
d_call: .; cdr3_length: 16; v_call: TRBV27; clone_size: .; j_call: TRBJ2-5; cdr3_aa: CASRLTGAHNQETQYF; cdr3_nt: TGTGCCAGCAGACTGACAGGTGCCCATAACCAAGAGACCCAGTACTTC
d_call: TRBD1; cdr3_length: 14; v_call: TRBV11-3; clone_size: .; j_call: TRBJ2-7; cdr3_aa: CASSWGQGYYEQYF; cdr3_nt: TGTGCCAGCAGTTGGGGACAGGGGTACTACGAGCAGTACTTC
d_call: TRBD2; cdr3_length: 15; v_call: TRBV7-3; clone_size: .; j_call: TRBJ2-1; cdr3_aa: CASSPGTSPNNEQFF; cdr3_nt: TGTGCCAGCAGCCCGGGGACTAGTCCAAACAATGAGCAGTTCTTC